This T cell receptor beta chain derives from a study of T-cell memory formation after mild COVID-19. Via MiXCR, TCRdb re-called the 5' RACE reads, giving one row per CDR3 protein. The sample records approximately 300,000 distinct CDR3 sequences, roughly 15% being singletons. This clonotype was seen repeatedly, ten times or more. Germline trimming cut 5 bases from V and 4 bases from J; bases unmatched to any gene: 6. Germline V gene data show CDR1 as SGHVS and CDR2 as FQNEAQ. This CDR3 comprises 14 residues. The sequence derives from a man aged 18 to 30 who had mild COVID-19 (a few samples of this study predate the infection). Cell type and time point are not known. Sequencing input: PBMCs or a T cell subset sorted from them (not recorded which). V and J are TRBV7-8 and TRBJ2-7, with 9 bases lining up with TRBD1. In DNA form, the CDR3 reads TGTGCCAGCAGCCCGGACAGGGGATCGTACGAGCAGTACTTC. Encoded protein: CASSPDRGSYEQYF.